These 20 T cell receptor beta chains came from one sample sequenced in a study of vaccination and CD4 T cells after COVID-19. No cognate antigen is known for these TCRs. Oncomine TCR Beta short-read sequencing was applied to DNA from cultured CD4+ T cells. A single record per CDR3 protein comes from TCRdb applying MiXCR to the PCR reads. The sample shows roughly 24,000 distinct CDR3 sequences, 50% to 75% of them seen only once. Treatment denoted: 10-day PBMC culture with coronavirus spike peptide pools or control peptides (ViraFEST assay). Sequences were obtained from CD4+ T cells from blood, cultured in vitro. These receptors were collected from a human donor who had recovered from COVID-19.

This clonotype was seen a handful of times. The rearrangement joins TRBV24-1 to TRBJ1-4; 10 positions agree with TRBD1. CDR3 length equals 17 residues. Germline V gives CDR1 KGHDR, CDR2 SFDVKD. The V segment lost 4 bases and the J segment 3 bases; nucleotides outside the gene matches: 7. Here the CDR3 reads CATSDPGQGTSNEKLFF. Written as DNA, the CDR3 is TGTGCCACCAGTGACCCGGGACAGGGGACCTCTAATGAAAAACTGTTTTTT.

V gene TRBV7-6 combines with J gene TRBJ2-7; D tentatively reads TRBD1 or TRBD2 (5 bases each). Germline V CDR1 and CDR2: SGHVS, FNYEAQ. The CDR3 runs to 16 residues. Trimming shortened V by 5 bases and J by 0 bases, and 17 bases separated the two germline ends. The CDR3 nucleotides are TGTGCCAGCAGCCCAAGATCCGGGACGGCCTCCTACGAGCAGTACTTC. Translating gives CASSPRSGTASYEQYF.

A few counts support this clonotype. V gene TRBV7-8 combines with J gene TRBJ2-5, with 7 positions matching TRBD1. Germline V lookup: CDR1 SGHVS, CDR2 FQNEAQ. There are 15 residues in the CDR3. The J segment lost 5 bases and the V segment lost 4 bases, leaving 10 bases of the junction unmatched. The CDR3 DNA reads TGTGCCAGCAGCTCAACCCCGACAGGGCCGGAGACCCAGTACTTC. Amino acid sequence: CASSSTPTGPETQYF.

V gene TRBV19 combines with J gene TRBJ1-5, with 7 bases identical to TRBD1. Germline-derived CDR1 and CDR2 are LNHDA and SQIVND (reference sequence). With V trimmed by 4 bases and J by 7 bases, 16 bases remained unmatched. The CDR3 runs to 17 residues. The CDR3 coding sequence is TGTGCCAGTAGTAACACCCCAAGACAGGGTCGAAGGCAGCCCCAGCATTTT. Its protein is CASSNTPRQGRRQPQHF.

In this sample, this clonotype turned up a few times. V is TRBV15 and J is TRBJ1-4; maybe TRBD1 (5 bases). This CDR3 region has 17 residues. Germline V gene data show CDR1 as LNHNV and CDR2 as YYDKDF (reference sequence). V lost 0 bases and J lost 5, with 16 bases in between. CDR3 residues: CATSRDVVQGPNEKLFF. Here the CDR3 DNA reads TGTGCCACCAGCAGAGATGTGGTGCAGGGCCCAAATGAAAAACTGTTTTTT.

The genes are TRBV19 and TRBJ2-7; 10 positions agree with TRBD1. Germline CDR1 LNHDA, CDR2 SQIVND (reference sequence). The CDR3 has 15 amino acids. V lost 9 bases to trimming and J lost 2 bases; unmatched junction nucleotides: 10. Here the CDR3 DNA reads TGTGCCAGCCGCCTACTCGGACAGGGGGCCTACGAGCAGTACTTC. It translates to CASRLLGQGAYEQYF.

This chain connects TRBV28 to TRBJ2-7; tentatively, D is TRBD2 (7 bases). CDR3 length: 13 residues. The germline CDR1 and CDR2 sequences are MDHEN and SYDVKM. Trimming left V 10 bases short and J 4 bases short, with 17 bases between. Here the CDR3 DNA reads TGTGCCACCACCGGGGGGCGATCATACGAGCAGTACTTC. It translates to CATTGGRSYEQYF.

CDR3 loop: CASNRLAGLDEQFF. CDR3 DNA sequence: TGTGCCAGCAATCGACTAGCGGGGCTCGATGAGCAGTTCTTC. V gene TRBV6-1 combines with J gene TRBJ2-1, with 11 bases that match TRBD2. Germline-derived CDR1 and CDR2 are MNHNS and SASEGT. This CDR3 comprises 14 residues. The V segment lost 7 bases and the J segment 8 bases; nucleotides outside the gene matches: 7.

This clonotype was picked up a small number of times. The chain uses TRBV7-9 and TRBJ1-2; 9 bases map to TRBD1. J lost 8 bases, V lost 8 bases, and 9 bases had no gene match. The germline gives CDR1 SEHNR, CDR2 FQNEAQ (reference sequence). CDR3 length: 13 amino acids. In DNA form, the CDR3 reads TGTGCCAGCGTCCCCGGGACAGGGTACGGCTACACCTTC. This codes for CASVPGTGYGYTF.

V and J are TRBV27 and TRBJ2-3, with TRBD2 matching 12 bases. J was trimmed by 4 bases and V by 4 bases; bases with no gene match: 3. CDR3 length: 15 amino acids. Germline CDR1 reads MNHEY; CDR2 reads SMNVEV (reference sequence). The CDR3: CASSSLAGGADTQYF. The CDR3 region has the DNA TGTGCCAGCAGTTCCCTAGCGGGAGGGGCAGATACGCAGTATTTT.

The chain is built from TRBV11-3 and TRBJ2-2; 7 bases are shared with TRBD1. The CDR3 has 15 amino acids. CDR1 is SGHNT and CDR2 is YENEEA in the germline V gene. The trim removed 5 bases at V and 2 bases at J, leaving 5 bases unmatched. This CDR3 is CASSRGGINTGELFF. As DNA, the CDR3 is TGTGCCAGCAGCCGAGGGGGCATAAACACCGGGGAGCTGTTTTTT.

The V and J genes are TRBV6-2 or TRBV6-3 and TRBJ1-5; D unresolved. CDR3 length: 14 residues. Germline assignment: CDR1 MNHEY and CDR2 SVGEGT. V lost 6 bases to trimming and J lost 2 bases, with 11 bases between them. For the CDR3, the DNA is TGTGCCAGCAGCCCCACCTGGGGCAATCAGCCCCAGCATTTT. Translation gives CASSPTWGNQPQHF.

Concerning this clonotype: This may be a read error: a much more frequent sequence differs by one nucleotide. The genes are TRBV18 and TRBJ2-7; the D gene is possibly TRBD2 (6 bases). There are 15 residues in the CDR3. Germline assignment: CDR1 KGHSH and CDR2 LQKENI. The CDR3 loop is CAGSPPFGGGYEQYF. CDR3 DNA: TGTGCCGGCTCACCACCCTTCGGGGGAGGCTACGAGCAGTACTTC. The whole variable domain, filled in from reference TRBV18 and TRBJ2-7, reads NAGVMQNPRHLVRRRGQEARLRCSPMKGHSHVYWYRQLPEEGLKFMVYLQKENIIDESGMPKERFSAEFPKEGPSILRIQQVVRGDSAAYFCAGSPPFGGGYEQYFGPGTRLTVT.

This clonotype occurred a few times. The V and J genes are TRBV7-2 and TRBJ2-5, with no clear D. CDR1 is SGHTA and CDR2 is FQGNSA in the germline V gene. The CDR3 totals 14 residues. V dropped 2 bases and J dropped 0 bases, with 7 bases sitting between them. The CDR3, as DNA: TGTGCCAGCAGCTTAAGGGTGTACCAAGAGACCCAGTACTTC. It codes for CASSLRVYQETQYF.

This clonotype has just a few counts. The chain employs TRBV30 and TRBJ2-5; D gene unclear. Germline V lookup: CDR1 GTSNPN, CDR2 SVGIG (reference sequence). The germline V and J ends were trimmed by 2 bases and 5 bases, with 15 bases remaining between them. The CDR3 totals 14 residues. CDR3 in amino acids: CAWSSQAARETQYF. CDR3 nucleotides: TGTGCCTGGAGTTCCCAGGCAGCTAGGGAGACCCAGTACTTC.

The rearrangement joins TRBV27 to TRBJ2-1; 8 nucleotides line up with TRBD1. This CDR3 is 15 amino acids long. Germline values: CDR1 MNHEY, CDR2 SMNVEV (reference sequence). The junction had 5 bases not matched to a gene; V was cut back by 7 bases and J by 0 bases. CDR3 sequence (DNA): TGTGCCAGCAAGCCCGGGACAGGCTCCTACAATGAGCAGTTCTTC. As protein: CASKPGTGSYNEQFF.

This clonotype was recorded a few times. CDR3 region: CASSPEGGDKDNQPQHF. The DNA for the CDR3 is TGTGCCAGCAGCCCAGAGGGCGGGGACAAGGACAATCAGCCCCAGCATTTT. The V and J genes are TRBV7-9 and TRBJ1-5, with D maybe TRBD1 (6 bases). V was clipped by 5 bases and J by 3 bases, with 20 bases between them. CDR3 length: 17 amino acids. Germline V lookup: CDR1 SEHNR, CDR2 FQNEAQ (reference sequence).

The chain couples TRBV7-9 to TRBJ1-1, with D possibly TRBD1 on 6 matching bases. The CDR3 has 14 residues. Trimming pared 2 bases from V and 1 base from J, leaving 8 bases between. Germline assignment: CDR1 SEHNR and CDR2 FQNEAQ (reference sequence). The CDR3 DNA is TGTGCCAGCAGCTTAAGGGGGAAGAACACTGAAGCTTTCTTT. This gives the protein CASSLRGKNTEAFF.

The chain links TRBV6-5 to TRBJ1-1; D unresolved. In germline, CDR1 is MNHEY, CDR2 SVGAGI. This CDR3 contains 15 residues. Trimming took 2 bases from V and 0 from J, leaving 10 bases between them. The DNA for the CDR3 is TGTGCCAGCAGTTACGCGGGGAGGATGAACACTGAAGCTTTCTTT. Protein: CASSYAGRMNTEAFF.

This clonotype occurred a few times. The chain carries TRBV20-1 and TRBJ2-1; maybe TRBD1 (6 bases). Germline CDR1 reads DFQATT; CDR2 reads SNEGSKA (reference sequence). The V and J ends lost 6 bases and 8 bases respectively, with 11 bases between them. The CDR3 is made up of 11 amino acids. In DNA, the CDR3 is TGCAGTGCCGATAGGGGGTATGAGCAGTTCTTC. Protein product: CSADRGYEQFF.